Sequencing of this TCR beta chain was carried out in a study of Ad26.COV2.S vaccination and SARS-CoV-2 variants. Broader study findings: Measures of TCR breadth and depth may have fallen short of total T cell responses. Vaccine recipients showed a spike-specific TCR breadth that was higher than in placebo recipients.

The treatment was: some 20 received Ad26.COV2.S at low or high dose, single or two shots; roughly five received placebo; per-sample allocation not given. Vaccine and placebo recipients were sampled on day 63 after the first injection. The CDR3 extends over 17 amino acids. Losses at the gene ends were 4 bases for V and 4 bases for J; bases not matched to a gene: 13. Germline V CDR1 and CDR2: SGHRS, YFSETQ. This clone appeared a single time. The target antigen is unknown. Profiling relied on immunoSEQ multiplex PCR, and the TCRdb table lists in-frame clones only, not all of them. The sample holds fewer than 800,000 clones, roughly 90% seen once.

Sequenced material: peripheral blood, taken in a trial of Ad26.COV2.S vaccine versus placebo. This TCR was sampled from a person aged 18-60 years who received the Ad26.COV2.S COVID-19 vaccine or a placebo. The chain links TRBV5-1 to TRBJ2-2; 7 bases are a match to TRBD2. CDR3 nucleotides: TGCGCCAGCAGCCGCTCGTCGGGGGGAGGAGGCACCGGGGAGCTGTTTTTT. Protein product: CASSRSSGGGGTGELFF.